This T cell receptor beta chain was obtained from a study of T cell responses to AZD1222 COVID-19 vaccine. Assay: immunoSEQ multiplex PCR; the TCRdb copy retains only in-frame clones and omits some. This table has 200,000 or so clones, around 88% appearing once. The sequence was collected from an adult in good health. The sample consisted of peripheral blood, taken on day 0 of AZD1222 vaccination.

In nucleotides, the CDR3 is TGTGCCAGCAGCTTAAGGGGTCAGGGGGTCCATCAGCCCCAGCATTTT. Translation gives CASSLRGQGVHQPQHF. The rearrangement links TRBV7-8 to TRBJ1-5; 7 nucleotides agree with TRBD1. V dropped 2 bases and J dropped 5; count of bases not matched to a gene: 9. The CDR3 extends over 16 amino acids. Germline V lookup: CDR1 SGHVS, CDR2 FQNEAQ.